This T cell receptor beta chain is from a study of blood T cell repertoires in COVID-19. Germline trimming cut 4 bases from V and 8 bases from J; bases unmatched to any gene: 4. CDR1 is SGHNT and CDR2 is YYREEE in the germline V gene (reference sequence). This CDR3 is built from 13 residues. Assignments of participants to cohorts depended upon their own reported clinical history. Here immunoSEQ multiplex PCR was the method, and the copy in TCRdb shows in-frame clones only, minus some. The table has under 300,000 clones, under 95% seen once. The rearrangement joins TRBV5-4 to TRBJ2-1; 9 bases map to TRBD1. The source material was PBMCs or T cells enriched from blood (not recorded which). The origin of this receptor is a young woman who had recovered from COVID-19. Here the CDR3 reads CASSRDREDEQFF. The CDR3 nucleotides are TGTGCCAGCAGCCGGGACAGGGAAGATGAGCAGTTCTTC.